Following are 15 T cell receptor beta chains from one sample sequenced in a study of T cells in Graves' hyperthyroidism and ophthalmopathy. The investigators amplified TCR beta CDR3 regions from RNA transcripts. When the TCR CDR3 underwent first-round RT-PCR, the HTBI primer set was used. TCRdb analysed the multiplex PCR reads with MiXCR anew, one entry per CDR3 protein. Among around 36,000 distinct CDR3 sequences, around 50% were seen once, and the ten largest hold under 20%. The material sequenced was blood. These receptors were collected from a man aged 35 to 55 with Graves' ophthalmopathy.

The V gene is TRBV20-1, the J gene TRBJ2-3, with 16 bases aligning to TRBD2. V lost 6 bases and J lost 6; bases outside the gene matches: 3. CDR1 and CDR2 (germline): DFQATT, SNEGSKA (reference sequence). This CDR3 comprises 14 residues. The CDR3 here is CSASGLAGGDTQYF. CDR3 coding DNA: TGCAGTGCCTCGGGACTAGCGGGGGGGGATACGCAGTATTTT.

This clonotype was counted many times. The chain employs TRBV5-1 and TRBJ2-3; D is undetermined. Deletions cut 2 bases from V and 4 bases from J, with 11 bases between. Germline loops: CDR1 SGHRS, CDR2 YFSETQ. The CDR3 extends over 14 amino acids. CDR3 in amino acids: CASSFSSRADTQYF. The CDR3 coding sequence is TGCGCCAGCAGCTTCAGCAGCCGCGCAGATACGCAGTATTTT.

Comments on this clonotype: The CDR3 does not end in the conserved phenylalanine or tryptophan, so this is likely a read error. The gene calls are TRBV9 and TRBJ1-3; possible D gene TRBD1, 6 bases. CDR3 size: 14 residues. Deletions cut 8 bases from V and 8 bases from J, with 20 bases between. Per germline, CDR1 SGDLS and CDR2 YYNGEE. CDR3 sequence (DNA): TGTGCCAGTAGGGGGGAGCCCTCTGGGCACACCATATATATT. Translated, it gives CASRGEPSGHTIYI.

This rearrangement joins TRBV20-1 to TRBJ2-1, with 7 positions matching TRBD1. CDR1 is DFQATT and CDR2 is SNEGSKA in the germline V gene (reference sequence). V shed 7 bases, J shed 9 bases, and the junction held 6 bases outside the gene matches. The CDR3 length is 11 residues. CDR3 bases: TGCAGTGTTACCCAGGGGGTTGAGCAGTTCTTC. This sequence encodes CSVTQGVEQFF.

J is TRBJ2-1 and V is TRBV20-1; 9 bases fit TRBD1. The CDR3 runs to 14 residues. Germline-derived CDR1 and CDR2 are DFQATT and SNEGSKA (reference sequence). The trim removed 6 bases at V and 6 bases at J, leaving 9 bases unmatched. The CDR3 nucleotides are TGCAGTGCCCGCTGGGACAGGGCGGGCAATGAGCAGTTCTTC. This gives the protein CSARWDRAGNEQFF.

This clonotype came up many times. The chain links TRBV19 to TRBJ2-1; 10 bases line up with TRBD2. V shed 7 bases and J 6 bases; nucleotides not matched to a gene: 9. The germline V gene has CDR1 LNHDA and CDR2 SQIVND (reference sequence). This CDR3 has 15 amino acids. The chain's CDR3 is CASISLAGVSNEQFF. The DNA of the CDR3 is TGTGCCAGTATCTCGCTAGCGGGGGTCTCCAATGAGCAGTTCTTC.

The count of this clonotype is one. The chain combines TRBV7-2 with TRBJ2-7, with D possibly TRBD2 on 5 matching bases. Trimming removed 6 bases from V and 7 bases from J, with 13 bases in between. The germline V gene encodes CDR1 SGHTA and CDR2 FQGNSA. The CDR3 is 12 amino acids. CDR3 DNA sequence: TGTGCCAGCAGACTAGTGGGTACTGAGCAGTACTTC. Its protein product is CASRLVGTEQYF.

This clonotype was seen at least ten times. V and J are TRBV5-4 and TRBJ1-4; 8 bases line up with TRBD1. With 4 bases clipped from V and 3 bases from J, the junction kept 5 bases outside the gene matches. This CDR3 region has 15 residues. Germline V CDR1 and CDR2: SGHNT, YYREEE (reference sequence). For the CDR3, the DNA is TGTGCCAGCAGCATTCGGACAGGGTCTAATGAAAAACTGTTTTTT. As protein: CASSIRTGSNEKLFF.

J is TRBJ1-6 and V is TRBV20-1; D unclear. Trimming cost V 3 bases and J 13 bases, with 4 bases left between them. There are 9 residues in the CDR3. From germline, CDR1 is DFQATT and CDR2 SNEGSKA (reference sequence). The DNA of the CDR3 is TGCAGTGCTAGCTCTCCCCTCCACTTT. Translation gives CSASSPLHF.

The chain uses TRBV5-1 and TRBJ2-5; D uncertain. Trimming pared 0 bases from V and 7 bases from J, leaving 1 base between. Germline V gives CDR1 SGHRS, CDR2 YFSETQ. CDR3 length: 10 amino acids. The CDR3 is CASSLGTQYF. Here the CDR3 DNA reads TGCGCCAGCAGCTTGGGGACCCAGTACTTC.

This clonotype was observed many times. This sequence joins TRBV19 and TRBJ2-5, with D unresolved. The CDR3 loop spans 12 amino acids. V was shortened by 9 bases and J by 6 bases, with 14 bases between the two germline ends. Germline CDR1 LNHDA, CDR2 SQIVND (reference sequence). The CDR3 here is CARGIPNKTQYF. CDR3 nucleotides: TGTGCCAGAGGAATCCCTAACAAGACCCAGTACTTC.

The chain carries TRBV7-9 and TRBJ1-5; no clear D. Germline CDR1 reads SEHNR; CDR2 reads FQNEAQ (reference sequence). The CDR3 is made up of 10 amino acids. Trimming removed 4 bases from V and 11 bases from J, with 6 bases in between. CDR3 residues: CASSSGTQHF. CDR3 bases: TGTGCCAGCAGCTCCGGGACCCAGCATTTT.

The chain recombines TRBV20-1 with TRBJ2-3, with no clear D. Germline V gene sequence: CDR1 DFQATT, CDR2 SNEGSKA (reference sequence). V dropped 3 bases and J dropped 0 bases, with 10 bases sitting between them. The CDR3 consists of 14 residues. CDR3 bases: TGCAGTGCTAGGAGCCATTCTAGCACAGATACGCAGTATTTT. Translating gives CSARSHSSTDTQYF.

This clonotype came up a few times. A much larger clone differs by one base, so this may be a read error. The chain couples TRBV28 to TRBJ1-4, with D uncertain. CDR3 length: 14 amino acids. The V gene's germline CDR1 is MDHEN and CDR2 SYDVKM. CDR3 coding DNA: TGTGCCAGCAGTTTTACGGCAACTAATAAAAAACTGTTTTTT. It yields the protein CASSFTATNKKLFF.

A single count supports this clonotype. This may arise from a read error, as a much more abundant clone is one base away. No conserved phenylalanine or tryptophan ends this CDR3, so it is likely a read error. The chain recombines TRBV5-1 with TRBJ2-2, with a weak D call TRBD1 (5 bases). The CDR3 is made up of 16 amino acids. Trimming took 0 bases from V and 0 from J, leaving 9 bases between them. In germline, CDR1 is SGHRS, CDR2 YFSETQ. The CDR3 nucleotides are TGCGCCAGCAGCTTGGAGGGGATACCGAACACCGGGGAGCTGTTTCTT. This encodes CASSLEGIPNTGELFL.